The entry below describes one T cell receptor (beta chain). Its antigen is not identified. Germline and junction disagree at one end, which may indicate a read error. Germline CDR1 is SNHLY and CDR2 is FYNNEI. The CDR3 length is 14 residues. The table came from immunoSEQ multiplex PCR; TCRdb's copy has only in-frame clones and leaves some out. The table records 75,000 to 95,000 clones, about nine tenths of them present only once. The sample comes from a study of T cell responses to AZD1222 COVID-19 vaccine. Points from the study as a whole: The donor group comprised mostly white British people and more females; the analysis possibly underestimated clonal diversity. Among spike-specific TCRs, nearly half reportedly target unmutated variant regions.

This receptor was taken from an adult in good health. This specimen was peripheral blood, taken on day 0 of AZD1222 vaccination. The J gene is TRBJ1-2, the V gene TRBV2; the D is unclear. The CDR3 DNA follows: TGTGCCAGCAGAGAAGACCCCCCGGATAATGGCTACACCTTC. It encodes CASREDPPDNGYTF.